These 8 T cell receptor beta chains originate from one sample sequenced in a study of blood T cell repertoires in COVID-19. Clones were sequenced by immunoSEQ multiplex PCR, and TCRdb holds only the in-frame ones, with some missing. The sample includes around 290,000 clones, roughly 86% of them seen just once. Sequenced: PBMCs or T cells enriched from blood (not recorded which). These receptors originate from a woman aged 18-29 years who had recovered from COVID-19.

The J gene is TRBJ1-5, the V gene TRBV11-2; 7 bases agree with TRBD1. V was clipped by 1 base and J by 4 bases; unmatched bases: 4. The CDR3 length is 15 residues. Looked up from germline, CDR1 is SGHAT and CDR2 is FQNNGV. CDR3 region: CASSLGAGGNQPQHF. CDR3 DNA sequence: TGTGCCAGCAGCTTAGGGGCAGGGGGAAATCAGCCCCAGCATTTT.

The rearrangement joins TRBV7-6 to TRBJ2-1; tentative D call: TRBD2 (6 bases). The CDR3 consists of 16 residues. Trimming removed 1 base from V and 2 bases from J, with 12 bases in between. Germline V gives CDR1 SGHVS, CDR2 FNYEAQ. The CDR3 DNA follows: TGTGCCAGCAGCTTAGTGACGGGGGAGGCCTACAATGAGCAGTTCTTC. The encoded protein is CASSLVTGEAYNEQFF.

DNA for the CDR3: TGCGCCAGCAGCTTTGGGGGCAGAGATCAGCCCCAGCATTTT. Its protein is CASSFGGRDQPQHF. This chain links TRBV5-1 with TRBJ1-5; a possible D gene is TRBD1 (6 bases). CDR1 is SGHRS, CDR2 YFSETQ, per germline. CDR3 length: 14 residues. Trimming stripped 2 bases from V and 5 bases from J, with 11 bases between.

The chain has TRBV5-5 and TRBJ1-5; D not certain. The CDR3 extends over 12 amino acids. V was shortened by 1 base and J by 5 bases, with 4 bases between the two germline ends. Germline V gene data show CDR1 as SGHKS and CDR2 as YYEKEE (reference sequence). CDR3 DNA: TGTGCCAGCAGCTTGTCGGATCAGCCCCAGCATTTT. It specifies CASSLSDQPQHF. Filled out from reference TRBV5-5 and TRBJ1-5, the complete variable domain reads DAGVTQSPTHLIKTRGQQVTLRCSPISGHKSVSWYQQVLGQGPQFIFQYYEKEERGRGNFPDRFSARQFPNYSSELNVNALLLGDSALYLCASSLSDQPQHFGDGTRLSIL.

CDR3 sequence (DNA): TGTGCCACCAGCAGGGACATCTTCTACGAGCAGTACTTC. Amino acid sequence: CATSRDIFYEQYF. This chain uses TRBV15 with TRBJ2-7, with D maybe TRBD1 (5 bases). There are 13 residues in the CDR3. The V gene's germline CDR1 is LNHNV and CDR2 YYDKDF (reference sequence). Trimming cost V 3 bases and J 3 bases, with 9 bases left between them.

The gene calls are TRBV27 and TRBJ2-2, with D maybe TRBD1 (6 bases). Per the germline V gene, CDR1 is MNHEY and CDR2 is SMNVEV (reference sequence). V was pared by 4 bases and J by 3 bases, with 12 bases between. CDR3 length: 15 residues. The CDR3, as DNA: TGTGCCAGCAGTTCTCCCCCAGGGGACACCGGGGAGCTGTTTTTT. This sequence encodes CASSSPPGDTGELFF.

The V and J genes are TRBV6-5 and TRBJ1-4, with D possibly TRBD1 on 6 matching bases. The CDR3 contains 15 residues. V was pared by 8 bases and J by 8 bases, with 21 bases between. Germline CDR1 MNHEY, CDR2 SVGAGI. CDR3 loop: CASLQGGTMWEKLFF. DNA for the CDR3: TGTGCCAGCTTACAGGGTGGAACGATGTGGGAAAAACTGTTTTTT.

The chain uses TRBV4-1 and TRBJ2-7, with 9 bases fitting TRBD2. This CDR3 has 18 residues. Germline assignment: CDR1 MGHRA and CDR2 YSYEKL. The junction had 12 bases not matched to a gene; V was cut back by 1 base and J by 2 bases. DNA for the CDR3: TGCGCCAGCAGCCAAGCCCCCGCCGCTAGCGGGACCCCCTACGAGCAGTACTTC. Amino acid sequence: CASSQAPAASGTPYEQYF.